This record looks at one T cell receptor beta chain sequence and its context. The antigen is not known. Use of 60 Vbeta and 13 Jbeta primers characterized the PCR. Sequencing was performed with immunoSEQ multiplex PCR; in TCRdb, only in-frame clones are kept and a portion is missing. The sample carries over 85,000 clones, less than 85% recorded once. This entry belongs to a study of cytomegalovirus exposure and HLA in healthy donors. Overall study: Clustering assigned 70% to 85% of the roughly 400 genotyped donors to the Caucasian-associated ancestry cluster. Whole-study results and caveats: A few CMV-associated chains proved CMV antigen-specific in vitro. The likely explanation for a cluster of highly shared sequence variants was sequencing artifact.

The donors gave bone marrow, and they were healthy. The ends lost 6 bases at V and 9 bases at J; junction bases unmatched: 18. The V gene's germline CDR1 is SGHRS and CDR2 YFSETQ. This CDR3 region has 16 residues. The V call is TRBV5-1, the J call TRBJ2-3, with 8 bases fitting TRBD2. The sample consisted of PBMCs. This receptor was identified in a man aged 30 to 45 in good health and CMV-seropositive. As DNA, the CDR3 is TGCGCCAGCAAGGGGGGCGGCGGGGGGCCCGAGGAGACGCAGTATTTT. Translated, it gives CASKGGGGGPEETQYF.